This entry lists 18 T cell receptor beta chains sequenced from one sample in a study of cytomegalovirus exposure and HLA in healthy donors. Sequencing was performed with immunoSEQ multiplex PCR; in TCRdb, only in-frame clones are kept and a portion is missing. Of under 200,000 clones detected, roughly 91% appear once; the ten largest clones hold 4.2%. Specimen: PBMCs. The receptors derive from a young man in good health and CMV-seropositive.

CDR3 residues: CASSDPGISTGYTF. For the CDR3, the DNA is TGTGCCAGCAGTGACCCAGGGATATCGACTGGCTACACCTTC. The chain combines TRBV6-1 with TRBJ1-2; tentatively, D is TRBD1 (5 bases). CDR1 is MNHNS, CDR2 SASEGT, per germline. The V and J ends lost 3 bases and 7 bases respectively, with 15 bases between them. This CDR3 is 14 amino acids long.

The chain is built from TRBV4-1 and TRBJ2-7; unclear D gene. The CDR3 loop spans 13 amino acids. Trimming removed 4 bases from V and 3 bases from J, with 10 bases in between. Germline CDR1 reads MGHRA; CDR2 reads YSYEKL. Written as DNA, the CDR3 is TGCGCCAGCAGCCTCGGTGGTGGCTACGAGCAGTACTTC. It yields the protein CASSLGGGYEQYF.

CDR3 in DNA: TGTGCCAGCAGTGAAGTCGCCTCAGGGGGCGCTTACTATGGCTACACCTTC. This gives the protein CASSEVASGGAYYGYTF. This sequence joins TRBV6-1 and TRBJ1-2; TRBD1 aligns across 8 bases. Germline trimming cut 1 base from V and 3 bases from J; bases unmatched to any gene: 10. The germline V gene encodes CDR1 MNHNS and CDR2 SASEGT. This CDR3 comprises 17 residues.

The chain couples TRBV28 to TRBJ2-1; TRBD2 matches at 7 bases. The ends lost 5 bases at V and 8 bases at J; junction bases unmatched: 12. The germline V gene has CDR1 MDHEN and CDR2 SYDVKM. The CDR3 totals 15 residues. The CDR3, as DNA: TGTGCCAGCAGTCCCACGGGCGGGAGTAGAGATGAGCAGTTCTTC. Protein product: CASSPTGGSRDEQFF. The full variable domain, with the rest looked up from reference TRBV28 and TRBJ2-1, is DVKVTQSSRYLVKRTGEKVFLECVQDMDHENMFWYRQDPGLGLRLIYFSYDVKMKEKGDIPEGYSVSREKKERFSLILESASTNQTSMYLCASSPTGGSRDEQFFGPGTRLTVL.

V is TRBV10-3 and J is TRBJ2-1, with 12 nucleotides matching TRBD2. The CDR3 consists of 17 residues. Trimming cost V 6 bases and J 4 bases; bases outside gene matches: 10. Germline V lookup: CDR1 ENHRY, CDR2 SYGVKD. The CDR3 is CAIRPTSGSAGYNEQFF. DNA of the CDR3: TGTGCCATCAGACCGACTAGCGGGAGTGCCGGGTACAATGAGCAGTTCTTC.

V and J are TRBV27 and TRBJ1-2, with 8 bases aligning to TRBD1. The germline gives CDR1 MNHEY, CDR2 SMNVEV (reference sequence). This CDR3 region has 15 residues. V lost 0 bases and J lost 7; bases outside the gene matches: 7. DNA for the CDR3: TGTGCCAGCAGTTTATCGACCCAGGGGGCAAGTGGCTACACCTTC. Protein sequence: CASSLSTQGASGYTF.

V and J are TRBV11-3 and TRBJ2-1; D may be TRBD2 (6 bases). There are 13 residues in the CDR3. V dropped 5 bases and J dropped 6 bases, with 11 bases sitting between them. CDR1 is SGHNT, CDR2 YENEEA, per germline. The CDR3 DNA reads as TGTGCCAGCAGCCCGCCCGGGGGCAATGAGCAGTTCTTC. Amino acids: CASSPPGGNEQFF.

The J gene is TRBJ2-1, the V gene TRBV6-5; D is possibly TRBD1 (6 bases). Per germline, CDR1 MNHEY and CDR2 SVGAGI. V was trimmed by 4 bases and J by 15 bases, leaving 16 bases between them. The CDR3 has 12 amino acids. CDR3 amino acids: CASSSKTGKGFF. In DNA form, the CDR3 reads TGTGCCAGCAGTTCAAAAACAGGGAAGGGGTTCTTC.

The rearrangement uses TRBV27 and TRBJ2-1; TRBD2 aligns across 8 bases. Germline V CDR1 and CDR2: MNHEY, SMNVEV (reference sequence). The trim removed 6 bases at V and 9 bases at J, leaving 19 bases unmatched. The CDR3 length is 17 residues. The CDR3 is CASSRATSGGLYSEQFF. The CDR3 nucleotides are TGTGCCAGCAGCCGCGCCACTTCGGGAGGGTTGTATAGTGAGCAGTTCTTC.

The rearrangement uses TRBV28 and TRBJ2-7; 8 bases are shared with TRBD1. The CDR3 runs 11 residues. CDR1 is MDHEN and CDR2 is SYDVKM in the germline V gene. V was pared by 8 bases and J by 6 bases, with 3 bases of the junction left unmatched. CDR3 in DNA: TGTGCCAGCGACAGGGGTCGCGAGCAGTACTTC. It is translated as CASDRGREQYF.

This chain joins TRBV4-1 and TRBJ1-2; 12 bases map to TRBD1. J gave up 5 bases and V 0 bases, and 4 bases lay outside the gene matches. The length of the CDR3 is 16 residues. From germline, CDR1 is MGHRA and CDR2 YSYEKL. The DNA for the CDR3 is TGCGCCAGCAGCCAAGAACCGGGACAGGGGGCTTATGGCTACACCTTC. It is translated as CASSQEPGQGAYGYTF.

The gene calls are TRBV19 and TRBJ1-3, with unresolved D. The CDR3 extends over 13 amino acids. The ends were cut back, 4 bases at V and 2 bases at J, with 6 bases in the middle. Per germline, CDR1 LNHDA and CDR2 SQIVND (reference sequence). Here the CDR3 DNA reads TGTGCCAGTAGTAAGAGTACTGGAAACACCATATATTTT. Translation gives CASSKSTGNTIYF.

This sequence joins TRBV27 and TRBJ2-1; D ambiguous. The CDR3 contains 13 residues. Germline-derived CDR1 and CDR2 are MNHEY and SMNVEV (reference sequence). Trimming took 6 bases from V and 2 from J, leaving 8 bases between them. The CDR3, as DNA: TGTGCCAGCAGCCGGTTCCCCTACAATGAGCAGTTCTTC. Translated, it gives CASSRFPYNEQFF.

This chain joins TRBV29-1 and TRBJ1-2; D is unresolved. The CDR3 loop spans 14 amino acids. V shed 2 bases and J shed 4 bases, with 14 bases lying between them. CDR1 is SQVTM, CDR2 ANQGSEA, per germline. The CDR3 loop reads CSVEKQTHPYGYTF. In DNA form, the CDR3 reads TGCAGCGTTGAAAAACAGACCCACCCCTATGGCTACACCTTC.

The J gene is TRBJ1-5, the V gene TRBV28; TRBD1 matches 9 bases. Germline CDR1 and CDR2: MDHEN and SYDVKM. The junction had 7 bases not matched to a gene; V was cut back by 7 bases and J by 6 bases. The CDR3 loop spans 14 amino acids. CDR3 protein: CASTQGQGGQPQHF. The CDR3 bases are TGTGCCAGCACCCAGGGACAGGGCGGTCAGCCCCAGCATTTT.

V is TRBV5-1 and J is TRBJ1-3; D may be TRBD1 (6 bases). V was pared by 2 bases and J by 0 bases, with 12 bases between. The CDR3 is 16 residues long. Germline CDR1 reads SGHRS; CDR2 reads YFSETQ. The CDR3 DNA sequence: TGCGCCAGCAGCTTTACAGGGATGCGCTCTGGAAACACCATATATTTT. This sequence encodes CASSFTGMRSGNTIYF.

The chain combines TRBV28 with TRBJ1-4; unclear D gene. Trimming removed 6 bases at V and 3 bases at J, with 14 bases between. The germline V gene has CDR1 MDHEN and CDR2 SYDVKM. This CDR3 has 15 residues. This CDR3 is CASRMRGSANEKLFF. The CDR3 DNA sequence: TGTGCCAGCAGGATGAGAGGTTCGGCTAATGAAAAACTGTTTTTT.

This clone has a single count. V is TRBV6-1 and J is TRBJ1-2, with D maybe TRBD1 (5 bases). Germline V gene sequence: CDR1 MNHNS, CDR2 SASEGT. The CDR3 sequence is 14 residues long. The germline V and J ends were trimmed by 0 bases and 8 bases, with 13 bases remaining between them. CDR3: CASSEALIQGGYTF. CDR3 bases: TGTGCCAGCAGTGAAGCGCTAATCCAGGGAGGCTACACCTTC.